The table lists the clone carrying this T cell receptor beta chain with a few counts. This specimen comes from a study of blood T cell repertoires in COVID-19. Study-wide background: Samples taken during acute and convalescent COVID-19 were collected in the United States, Italy and Spain.

The CDR3 runs to 15 residues. Germline CDR1 is ENHRY and CDR2 is SYGVKD. V lost 3 bases and J lost 8; bases outside the gene matches: 5. Sequencing used immunoSEQ multiplex PCR; TCRdb keeps in-frame clones, though not all of them. Found here are about 80,000 clones, around 80% of them singletons; the top ten hold just under 6%. The clonotype was recovered from a man in his fifties or sixties with active or convalescent COVID-19. Sequencing was done on a sample of peripheral blood. The chain employs TRBV10-3 and TRBJ1-6, with 9 bases aligning to TRBD1. The CDR3: CAISDGQGRDSPLHF. The CDR3 DNA sequence: TGTGCCATCAGTGACGGACAGGGGAGAGATTCACCCCTCCACTTT.